This TCR beta chain derives from a study of T-cell reconstitution after alpha-beta-depleted transplantation in children. General study findings and limits: Reported findings indicate that, about two months after transplant, alpha-beta T cells came from several hundred expanded clones, which were derived from non-depleted graft cells. At day 60, the high TCRbeta diversity found in some patients originated from recipient T cells and thymic progenitors that had survived.

Concerning this clonotype: Its antigen is unidentified.

The germline V and J ends were trimmed by 0 bases and 6 bases, with 9 bases remaining between them. Germline V lookup: CDR1 MGHRA, CDR2 YSYEKL. CDR3 length: 15 residues. Unique molecular identifiers were built into the TCRbeta library. Using its own MiXCR run on the PCR reads, TCRdb lists one record per CDR3 protein. The table lists under 750,000 distinct CDR3 sequences, roughly 23% of them singletons, with around an eighth in the top ten. The TCR comes from a boy under three years old who had a stem cell transplant for acute myeloid leukemia, so the T cells may come from the graft donor. The source was PBMCs, mostly from graft donor cells, collected 360 days after TCRalphabeta/CD19-depleted stem cell transplant. The chain carries TRBV4-1 and TRBJ1-6; D might be TRBD1 (5 bases). The CDR3 bases are TGCGCCAGCAGCCAAGAAGGGGCTCTTAATTCACCCCTCCACTTT. Protein sequence: CASSQEGALNSPLHF.